This T cell receptor (beta chain) was observed in a study of sequential checkpoint blockade in melanoma. Libraries were prepared by immunoSEQ multiplex PCR; TCRdb keeps only in-frame clonotypes and omits some of them. This sample yields about 13,000 clones, of which 21% are seen a single time; 5.5% to 7% belongs to the top ten. V gave up 1 base and J gave up 1 base, with 10 bases separating them. The germline gives CDR1 SGHNT, CDR2 YENEEA. This CDR3 is 16 amino acids long. The sample's treatment: randomized to nivolumab then ipilimumab (arm A) or the reverse (arm B). The genes are TRBV11-3 and TRBJ2-2; D unclear. Sequencing used tumor tissue (inferred from file names), obtained from a patient given nivolumab and ipilimumab in sequence. This receptor was taken from a human donor with melanoma. In DNA form, the CDR3 reads TGTGCCAGCAGCTTAGTAAGGACGCTGAACACCGGGGAGCTGTTTTTT. It specifies CASSLVRTLNTGELFF.